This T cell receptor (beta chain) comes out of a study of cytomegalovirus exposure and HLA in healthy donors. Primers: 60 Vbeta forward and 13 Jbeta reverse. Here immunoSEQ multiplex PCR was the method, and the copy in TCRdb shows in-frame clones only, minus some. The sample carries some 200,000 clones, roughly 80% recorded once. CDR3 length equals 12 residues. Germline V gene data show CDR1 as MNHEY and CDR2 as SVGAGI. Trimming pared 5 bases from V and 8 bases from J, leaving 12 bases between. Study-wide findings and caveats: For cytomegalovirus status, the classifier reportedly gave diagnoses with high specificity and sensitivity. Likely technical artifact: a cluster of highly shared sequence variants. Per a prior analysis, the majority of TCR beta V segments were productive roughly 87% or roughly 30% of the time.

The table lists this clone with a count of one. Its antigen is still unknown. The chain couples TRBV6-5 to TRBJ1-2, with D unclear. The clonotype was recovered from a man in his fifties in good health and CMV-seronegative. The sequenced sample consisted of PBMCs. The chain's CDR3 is CASSQAPEGYTF. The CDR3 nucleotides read TGTGCCAGCAGTCAGGCTCCCGAGGGCTACACCTTC.